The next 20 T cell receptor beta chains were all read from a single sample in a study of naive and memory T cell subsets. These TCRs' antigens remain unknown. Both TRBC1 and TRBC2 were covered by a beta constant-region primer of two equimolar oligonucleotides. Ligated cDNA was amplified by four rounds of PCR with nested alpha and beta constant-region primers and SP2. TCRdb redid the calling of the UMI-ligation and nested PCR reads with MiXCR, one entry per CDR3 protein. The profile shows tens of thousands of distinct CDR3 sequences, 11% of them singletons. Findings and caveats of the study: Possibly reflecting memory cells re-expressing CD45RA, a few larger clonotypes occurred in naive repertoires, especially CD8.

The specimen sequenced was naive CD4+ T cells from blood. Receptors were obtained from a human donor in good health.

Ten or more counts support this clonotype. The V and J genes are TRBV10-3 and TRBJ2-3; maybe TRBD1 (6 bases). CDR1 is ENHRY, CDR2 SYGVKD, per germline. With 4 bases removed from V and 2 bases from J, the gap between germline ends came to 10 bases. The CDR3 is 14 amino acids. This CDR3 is CAISGDRPTDTQYF. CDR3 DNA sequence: TGTGCCATCAGTGGAGACAGGCCCACAGATACGCAGTATTTT.

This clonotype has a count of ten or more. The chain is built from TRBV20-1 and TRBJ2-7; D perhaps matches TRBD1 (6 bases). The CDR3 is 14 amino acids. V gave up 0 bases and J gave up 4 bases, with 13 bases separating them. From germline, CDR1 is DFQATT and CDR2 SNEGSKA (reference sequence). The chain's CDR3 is CSAREGGRKYEQYF. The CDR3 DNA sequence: TGCAGTGCTAGAGAAGGGGGAAGGAAGTACGAGCAGTACTTC.

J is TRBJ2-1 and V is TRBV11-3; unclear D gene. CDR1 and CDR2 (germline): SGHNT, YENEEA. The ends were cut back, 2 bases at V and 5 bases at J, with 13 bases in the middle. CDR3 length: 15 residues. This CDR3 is CASSLRRSPNNEQFF. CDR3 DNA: TGTGCCAGCAGCTTACGGAGAAGCCCGAACAATGAGCAGTTCTTC.

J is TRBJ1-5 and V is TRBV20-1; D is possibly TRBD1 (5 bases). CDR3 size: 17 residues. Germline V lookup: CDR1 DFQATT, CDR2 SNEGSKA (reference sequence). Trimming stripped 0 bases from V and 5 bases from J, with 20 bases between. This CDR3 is CSARDPWTSRRYQPQHF. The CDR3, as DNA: TGCAGTGCTAGAGACCCCTGGACAAGCCGGAGGTATCAGCCCCAGCATTTT.

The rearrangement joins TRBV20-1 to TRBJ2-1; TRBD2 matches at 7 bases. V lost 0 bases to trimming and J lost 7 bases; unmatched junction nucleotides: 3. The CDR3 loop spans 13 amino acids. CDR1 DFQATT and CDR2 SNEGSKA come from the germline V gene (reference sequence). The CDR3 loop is CSAREAGVNEQFF. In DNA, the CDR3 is TGCAGTGCTAGAGAGGCGGGGGTTAATGAGCAGTTCTTC.

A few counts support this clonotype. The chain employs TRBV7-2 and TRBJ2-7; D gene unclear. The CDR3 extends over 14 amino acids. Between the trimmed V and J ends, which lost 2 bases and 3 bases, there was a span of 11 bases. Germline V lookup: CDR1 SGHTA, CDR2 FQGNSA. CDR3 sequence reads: CASSLSSAVYEQYF. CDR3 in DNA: TGTGCCAGCAGCTTATCGTCGGCAGTCTACGAGCAGTACTTC.

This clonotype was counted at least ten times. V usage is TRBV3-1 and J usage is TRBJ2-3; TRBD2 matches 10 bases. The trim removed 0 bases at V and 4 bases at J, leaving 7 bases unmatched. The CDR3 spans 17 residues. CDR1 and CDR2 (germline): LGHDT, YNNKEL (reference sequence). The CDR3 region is CASSQDLLAGSPDTQYF. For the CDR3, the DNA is TGTGCCAGCAGCCAAGATCTACTAGCGGGATCCCCAGATACGCAGTATTTT.

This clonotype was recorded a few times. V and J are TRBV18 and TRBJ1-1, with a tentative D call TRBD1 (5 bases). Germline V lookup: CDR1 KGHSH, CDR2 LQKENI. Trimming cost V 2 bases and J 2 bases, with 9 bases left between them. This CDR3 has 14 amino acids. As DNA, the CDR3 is TGTGCCAGCTCACCATTCCAGGGAAACACTGAAGCTTTCTTT. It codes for CASSPFQGNTEAFF.

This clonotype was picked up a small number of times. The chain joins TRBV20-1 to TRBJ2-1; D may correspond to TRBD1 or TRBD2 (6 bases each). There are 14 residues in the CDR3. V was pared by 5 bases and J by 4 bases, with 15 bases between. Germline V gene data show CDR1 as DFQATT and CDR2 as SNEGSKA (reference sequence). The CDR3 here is CSAPHGGLYNEQFF. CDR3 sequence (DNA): TGCAGTGCTCCCCACGGGGGCCTTTACAATGAGCAGTTCTTC.

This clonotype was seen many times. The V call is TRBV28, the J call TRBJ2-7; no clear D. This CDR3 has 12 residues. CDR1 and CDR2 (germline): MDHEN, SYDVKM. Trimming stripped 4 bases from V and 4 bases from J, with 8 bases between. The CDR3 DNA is TGTGCCAGCAGTTATTACGCTTACGAGCAGTACTTC. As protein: CASSYYAYEQYF.

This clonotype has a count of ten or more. This chain's CDR3 is CATSRGAGVKQFSNQPQHF. The CDR3 bases are TGTGCCACCAGCAGGGGGGCAGGGGTTAAGCAATTCAGCAATCAGCCCCAGCATTTT. This chain joins TRBV15 and TRBJ1-5; D perhaps matches TRBD1 (6 bases). The germline V gene encodes CDR1 LNHNV and CDR2 YYDKDF (reference sequence). The CDR3 contains 19 residues. With 3 bases removed from V and 1 base from J, the gap between germline ends came to 22 bases.

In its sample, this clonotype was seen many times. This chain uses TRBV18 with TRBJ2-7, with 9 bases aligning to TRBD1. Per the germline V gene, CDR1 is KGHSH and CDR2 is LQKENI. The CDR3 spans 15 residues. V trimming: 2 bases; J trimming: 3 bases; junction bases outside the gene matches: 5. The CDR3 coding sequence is TGTGCCAGCTCACCAGGGACAGGGTTTGACTACGAGCAGTACTTC. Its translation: CASSPGTGFDYEQYF.

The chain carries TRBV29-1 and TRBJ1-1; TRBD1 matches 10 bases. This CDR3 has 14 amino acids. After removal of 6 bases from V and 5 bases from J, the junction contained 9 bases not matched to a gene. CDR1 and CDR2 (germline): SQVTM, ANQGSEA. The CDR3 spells CSVPTGGWETEAFF. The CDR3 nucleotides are TGCAGCGTACCGACAGGGGGCTGGGAGACTGAAGCTTTCTTT.

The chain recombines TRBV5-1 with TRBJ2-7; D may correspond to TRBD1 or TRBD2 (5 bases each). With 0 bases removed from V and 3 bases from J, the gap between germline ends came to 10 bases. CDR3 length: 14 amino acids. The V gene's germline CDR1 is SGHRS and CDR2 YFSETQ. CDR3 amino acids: CASSLAGGGYEQYF. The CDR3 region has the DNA TGCGCCAGCAGCTTGGCCGGTGGGGGCTACGAGCAGTACTTC.

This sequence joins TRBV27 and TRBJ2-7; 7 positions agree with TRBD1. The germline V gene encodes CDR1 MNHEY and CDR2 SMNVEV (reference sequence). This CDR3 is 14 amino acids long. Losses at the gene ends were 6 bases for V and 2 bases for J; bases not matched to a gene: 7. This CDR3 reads CASRDRVSAYEQYF. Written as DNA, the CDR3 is TGTGCCAGCAGAGACAGGGTGTCAGCCTACGAGCAGTACTTC.

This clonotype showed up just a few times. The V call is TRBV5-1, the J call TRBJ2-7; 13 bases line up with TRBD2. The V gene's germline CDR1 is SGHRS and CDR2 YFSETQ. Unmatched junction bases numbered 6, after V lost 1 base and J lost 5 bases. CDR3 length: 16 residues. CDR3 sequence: CASSLTTGTSGNEQYF. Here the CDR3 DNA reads TGCGCCAGCAGCTTGACAACCGGGACTAGCGGGAACGAGCAGTACTTC.

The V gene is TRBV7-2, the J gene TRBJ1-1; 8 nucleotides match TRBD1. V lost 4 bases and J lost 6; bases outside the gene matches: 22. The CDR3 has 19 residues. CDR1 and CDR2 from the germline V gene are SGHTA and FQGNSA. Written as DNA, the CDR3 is TGTGCCAGCAGCTCAGACCCCAGTCCCGGGACAGGTTGGAGCGCTGAAGCTTTCTTT. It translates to CASSSDPSPGTGWSAEAFF.

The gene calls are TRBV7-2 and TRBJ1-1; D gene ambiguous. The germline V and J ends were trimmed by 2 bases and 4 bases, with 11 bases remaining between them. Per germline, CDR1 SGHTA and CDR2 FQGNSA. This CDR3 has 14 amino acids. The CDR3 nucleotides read TGTGCCAGCAGCTTAAGCACAGCTTTCACTGAAGCTTTCTTT. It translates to CASSLSTAFTEAFF.

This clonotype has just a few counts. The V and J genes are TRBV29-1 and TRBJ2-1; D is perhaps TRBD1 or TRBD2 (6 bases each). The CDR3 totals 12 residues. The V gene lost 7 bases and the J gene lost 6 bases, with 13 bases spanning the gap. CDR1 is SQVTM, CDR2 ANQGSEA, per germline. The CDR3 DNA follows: TGCAGCGGCAAACAGGGAGGCAATGAGCAGTTCTTC. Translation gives CSGKQGGNEQFF.

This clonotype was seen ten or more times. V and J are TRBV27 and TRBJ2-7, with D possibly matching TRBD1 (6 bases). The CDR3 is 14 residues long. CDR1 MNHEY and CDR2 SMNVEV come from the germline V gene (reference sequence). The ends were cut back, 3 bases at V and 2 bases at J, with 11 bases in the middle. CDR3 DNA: TGTGCCAGCAGTTTTCAGGGGTTCCCCTACGAGCAGTACTTC. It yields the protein CASSFQGFPYEQYF.